One and the same sample provided the 31 T cell receptor beta chains below, sequenced in a study of blood T cell repertoires in COVID-19. The protocol was immunoSEQ multiplex PCR, while the TCRdb copy is restricted to in-frame clones and leaves out a portion. The data show about 93,000 clones, approximately 90% seen once. Sequencing input: peripheral blood. These receptors came from a middle-aged man with acute or convalescent COVID-19.

The rearrangement links TRBV3-1 (or the pseudogene TRBV3-2) to TRBJ1-4, with a weak D call TRBD1 (6 bases). Trimming stripped 5 bases from V and 8 bases from J, with 18 bases between. The germline V gene has CDR1 LGHDT and CDR2 YNNKEL (reference sequence). The CDR3 runs to 15 residues. DNA for the CDR3: TGTGCCAGCAGCTTACGACAGGCAGCACAGGAAAAACTGTTTTTT. Amino acids: CASSLRQAAQEKLFF.

The gene calls are TRBV27 and TRBJ1-5, with unresolved D. Trimming removed 7 bases at V and 2 bases at J, with 6 bases between. The CDR3 extends over 12 amino acids. The germline gives CDR1 MNHEY, CDR2 SMNVEV (reference sequence). The CDR3 region has the DNA TGTGCCAGCAAATCTGGCAATCAGCCCCAGCATTTT. Amino acids: CASKSGNQPQHF.

V gene TRBV5-8 combines with J gene TRBJ1-4; 10 bases align to TRBD1. CDR1 is SGHTS, CDR2 YDEGEE, per germline. With 0 bases clipped from V and 7 bases from J, the junction kept 9 bases outside the gene matches. The CDR3 extends over 17 amino acids. CDR3 loop: CASSLGTGGFKTEKLFF. For the CDR3, the DNA is TGTGCCAGCAGCTTGGGGACAGGGGGATTTAAGACTGAAAAACTGTTTTTT.

The V call is TRBV30, the J call TRBJ1-1, with D unresolved. Germline values: CDR1 GTSNPN, CDR2 SVGIG (reference sequence). Between the trimmed V and J ends, which lost 1 base and 4 bases, there was a span of 10 bases. The CDR3 totals 13 residues. Here the CDR3 DNA reads TGTGCCTGGAGTGACAAAGGAGGCACTGAAGCTTTCTTT. This encodes CAWSDKGGTEAFF.

The rearrangement joins TRBV5-1 to TRBJ2-2, with 9 bases aligning to TRBD2. The CDR3 is 16 amino acids. J was trimmed by 5 bases and V by 3 bases; bases with no gene match: 8. Per germline, CDR1 SGHRS and CDR2 YFSETQ. In DNA, the CDR3 is TGCGCCAGCAGCTATTACCTGAGCGGGGGGACCGGGGAGCTGTTTTTT. This translates into CASSYYLSGGTGELFF.

The chain couples TRBV6-1 to TRBJ2-1, with D perhaps TRBD2 (6 bases). Germline CDR1 and CDR2: MNHNS and SASEGT. V was pared by 3 bases and J by 3 bases, with 15 bases between. The CDR3 contains 16 residues. The CDR3 coding sequence is TGTGCCAGCAGTGACGGTGTAGCGGCCCTCTACAATGAGCAGTTCTTC. Translation: CASSDGVAALYNEQFF.

This clone was seen more than once but under ten times. V usage is TRBV18 and J usage is TRBJ2-1, with TRBD2 matching over 8 bases. CDR1 KGHSH and CDR2 LQKENI come from the germline V gene. J lost 5 bases, V lost 3 bases, and 12 bases had no gene match. The CDR3 loop spans 17 amino acids. This chain's CDR3 is CASSPLVLGGANNEQFF. CDR3 nucleotides: TGTGCCAGCTCACCTCTGGTACTCGGGGGGGCCAACAATGAGCAGTTCTTC.

The rearrangement joins TRBV19 to TRBJ1-5; D possibly corresponds to TRBD1 (5 bases). The V gene lost 4 bases and the J gene lost 5 bases, with 9 bases spanning the gap. The CDR3 runs 13 residues. Germline CDR1 and CDR2: LNHDA and SQIVND (reference sequence). The CDR3 protein is CASSTRQYQPQHF. The CDR3 nucleotides are TGTGCCAGTAGTACAAGACAGTATCAGCCCCAGCATTTT.

This chain joins TRBV12-5 and TRBJ2-1, with D possibly TRBD2 on 6 matching bases. The CDR3 contains 14 residues. The germline V gene encodes CDR1 LGHNT and CDR2 FRNRAP. The CDR3 reads CGSLAGLTYNEQFF. CDR3 DNA: TGTGGGTCCCTGGCGGGGCTTACCTACAATGAGCAGTTCTTC.

The chain carries TRBV5-1 and TRBJ2-2; no clear D. The V end was cut by 2 bases, the J end by 1 base, with 9 bases between. The germline V gene encodes CDR1 SGHRS and CDR2 YFSETQ. The CDR3 runs to 15 residues. CDR3 sequence reads: CASSFGQLNTGELFF. The CDR3 DNA sequence: TGCGCCAGCAGCTTTGGGCAGTTGAACACCGGGGAGCTGTTTTTT.

This clone showed up just once. V usage is TRBV3-1 (or the pseudogene TRBV3-2) and J usage is TRBJ2-3, with 12 positions matching TRBD2. The germline CDR1 and CDR2 sequences are LGHDT and YNNKEL (reference sequence). V was clipped by 4 bases and J by 4 bases; unmatched bases: 9. The CDR3 spans 17 residues. CDR3 in DNA: TGTGCCAGCAGCCCCCGACTAGCGGGAGATGGGTCAGATACGCAGTATTTT. Translated: CASSPRLAGDGSDTQYF.

This clone was observed a handful of times. CDR3 residues: CASSRDYRETQYF. CDR3 in DNA: TGTGCCAGCAGCCGGGACTACCGGGAGACCCAGTACTTC. The chain joins TRBV7-3 to TRBJ2-5, with 7 positions matching TRBD2. This CDR3 has 13 amino acids. CDR1 SGHTA and CDR2 FQGTGA come from the germline V gene. The V gene end was trimmed by 5 bases and the J gene end by 5 bases; junction bases not matched to a gene: 5. The entire variable domain, with the rest obtained from reference TRBV7-3 and TRBJ2-5, is as follows: GAGVSQTPSNKVTEKGKYVELRCDPISGHTALYWYRQSLGQGPEFLIYFQGTGAADDSGLPNDRFFAVRPEGSVSTLKIQRTERGDSAVYLCASSRDYRETQYFGPGTRLLVL.

The genes are TRBV19 and TRBJ1-5; possible D gene TRBD1, 5 bases. Trimming pared 6 bases from V and 3 bases from J, leaving 9 bases between. The CDR3 sequence is 13 residues long. Per germline, CDR1 LNHDA and CDR2 SQIVND (reference sequence). The CDR3 coding sequence is TGTGCCAGTAGAAGGGGCCCCAATCAGCCCCAGCATTTT. Its translation is CASRRGPNQPQHF. Full variable domain (remainder filled in from reference TRBV19 and TRBJ1-5): DGGITQSPKYLFRKEGQNVTLSCEQNLNHDAMYWYRQDPGQGLRLIYYSQIVNDFQKGDIAEGYSVSREKKESFPLTVTSAQKNPTAFYLCASRRGPNQPQHFGDGTRLSIL.

This chain connects TRBV28 to TRBJ1-2; D gene unclear. Per the germline V gene, CDR1 is MDHEN and CDR2 is SYDVKM. The CDR3 extends over 13 amino acids. Trimming cost V 6 bases and J 8 bases, with 16 bases left between them. The CDR3, as DNA: TGTGCCAGCAGGGGCCCAAACGTGTCGGGCTACACCTTC. Encoded protein: CASRGPNVSGYTF.

DNA of the CDR3: TGTGCCAGCAGGTCGGGACAGAGGACCTACAATGAGCAGTTCTTC. It specifies CASRSGQRTYNEQFF. The chain recombines TRBV5-8 with TRBJ2-1; TRBD1 aligns across 7 bases. The CDR3 sequence is 15 residues long. Germline CDR1 reads SGHTS; CDR2 reads YDEGEE. V was pared by 5 bases and J by 2 bases, with 7 bases of the junction left unmatched.

This sequence joins TRBV3-1 (or the pseudogene TRBV3-2) and TRBJ2-1, with 7 bases aligning to TRBD2. Germline CDR1 and CDR2: LGHDT and YNNKEL (reference sequence). V trimming: 0 bases; J trimming: 4 bases; junction bases outside the gene matches: 15. The CDR3 has 19 residues. CDR3 in amino acids: CASSQEILGGRALYNEQFF. In DNA, the CDR3 is TGTGCCAGCAGCCAAGAGATACTAGGAGGGAGGGCCTTATACAATGAGCAGTTCTTC.

The CDR3 DNA reads as TGCGCCAGCAGCCCAGTGGTTGGAGTTAATGAGCAGTTCTTC. It codes for CASSPVVGVNEQFF. The chain employs TRBV5-1 and TRBJ2-1; D uncertain. Looked up from germline, CDR1 is SGHRS and CDR2 is YFSETQ. The CDR3 is made up of 14 amino acids. The V and J ends lost 4 bases and 7 bases respectively, with 15 bases between them.

The V gene is TRBV3-1 (or the pseudogene TRBV3-2), the J gene TRBJ2-7, with a possible D match to TRBD2 (6 bases). There are 14 residues in the CDR3. CDR1 is LGHDT and CDR2 is YNNKEL in the germline V gene (reference sequence). The V gene lost 6 bases and the J gene lost 4 bases, with 16 bases spanning the gap. CDR3 residues: CASSQYSGGYEQYV. The CDR3 nucleotides read TGTGCCAGCAGTCAATACTCCGGGGGTTACGAGCAGTACGTC.

The chain couples TRBV5-1 to TRBJ1-1, with a weak D call TRBD1 (5 bases). The CDR3 loop spans 13 amino acids. V was cut by 4 bases and J by 7 bases, with 14 bases left in between. The germline CDR1 and CDR2 sequences are SGHRS and YFSETQ. The CDR3 nucleotides read TGCGCCAGCAGCCCCGGAGGGGCTAATGAAGCTTTCTTT. This translates into CASSPGGANEAFF.

This sequence joins TRBV10-3 and TRBJ1-2; 8 nucleotides agree with TRBD1. From germline, CDR1 is ENHRY and CDR2 SYGVKD. Germline trimming cut 7 bases from V and 6 bases from J; bases unmatched to any gene: 13. The CDR3 totals 15 residues. Written as DNA, the CDR3 is TGTGCCATCACCTCCGCGGCAGGGGGCCTGAATGGCTACACCTTC. Amino acid sequence: CAITSAAGGLNGYTF.

The V gene is TRBV30, the J gene TRBJ1-3; D is uncertain. The germline V and J ends were trimmed by 5 bases and 3 bases, with 8 bases remaining between them. In germline, CDR1 is GTSNPN, CDR2 SVGIG (reference sequence). CDR3 length equals 12 residues. The CDR3 nucleotides read TGTGCCTGGGGCCGGAGTGGAAACACCATATATTTT. It encodes CAWGRSGNTIYF.

V usage is TRBV4-1 and J usage is TRBJ1-1; D remains unclear. V was pared by 1 base and J by 1 base, with 10 bases between. The CDR3 runs to 15 residues. CDR1 MGHRA and CDR2 YSYEKL come from the germline V gene. The DNA of the CDR3 is TGCGCCAGCAGCCAAGTTGGGTCAGGGAACACTGAAGCTTTCTTT. Residues: CASSQVGSGNTEAFF.

V and J are TRBV6-1 and TRBJ1-2; D uncertain. The V end was cut by 0 bases, the J end by 10 bases, with 6 bases between. CDR1 is MNHNS and CDR2 is SASEGT in the germline V gene. The CDR3 has 11 residues. DNA of the CDR3: TGTGCCAGCAGTGAAGCGCGGAACTACACCTTC. Translating gives CASSEARNYTF.

The J gene is TRBJ1-5, the V gene TRBV19; 8 bases match TRBD1. The trim removed 2 bases at V and 4 bases at J, leaving 4 bases unmatched. Germline CDR1 and CDR2: LNHDA and SQIVND (reference sequence). This CDR3 contains 15 residues. CDR3 protein: CASSIQGAGNQPQHF. The CDR3 DNA sequence: TGTGCCAGTAGTATACAGGGGGCAGGGAATCAGCCCCAGCATTTT.

The J gene is TRBJ2-3, the V gene TRBV11-2; 11 bases are a match to TRBD2. The trim removed 1 base at V and 3 bases at J, leaving 0 bases unmatched. Germline V lookup: CDR1 SGHAT, CDR2 FQNNGV. This CDR3 spans 15 amino acids. The CDR3 DNA reads as TGTGCCAGCAGCTTAGTAGCGGGGGGGACAGATACGCAGTATTTT. Amino acids: CASSLVAGGTDTQYF. Full variable domain (outside the CDR3, taken from reference TRBV11-2 and TRBJ2-3): EAGVAQSPRYKIIEKRQSVAFWCNPISGHATLYWYQQILGQGPKLLIQFQNNGVVDDSQLPKDRFSAERLKGVDSTLKIQPAKLEDSAVYLCASSLVAGGTDTQYFGPGTRLTVL.

The chain uses TRBV24-1 and TRBJ1-2; D remains ambiguous. The ends were cut back, 7 bases at V and 2 bases at J, with 7 bases in the middle. The germline CDR1 and CDR2 sequences are KGHDR and SFDVKD. There are 12 residues in the CDR3. The CDR3 DNA reads as TGTGCCACCAGGGAGGAGAACTATGGCTACACCTTC. This gives the protein CATREENYGYTF.

The rearrangement joins TRBV18 to TRBJ2-6; TRBD1 might be the D (6 bases). Trimming cost V 8 bases and J 1 base, with 18 bases left between them. CDR3 length: 17 residues. Germline-derived CDR1 and CDR2 are KGHSH and LQKENI. The chain's CDR3 is CASAPGQISSGANVLTF. For the CDR3, the DNA is TGTGCCAGCGCCCCCGGACAGATTTCATCTGGGGCCAACGTCCTGACTTTC.

The V call is TRBV18, the J call TRBJ1-2, with D unclear. Germline CDR1 reads KGHSH; CDR2 reads LQKENI. The CDR3 runs to 13 residues. The V end lost 3 bases, the J end lost 8 bases, and 13 bases lay between the germline ends. CDR3 protein: CASSPHPGEGYTF. CDR3 nucleotides: TGTGCCAGCTCACCGCACCCTGGGGAGGGCTACACCTTC.

This sequence joins TRBV5-1 and TRBJ1-1, with a possible D match to TRBD1 (5 bases). Trimming left V 4 bases short and J 2 bases short, with 15 bases between. Germline V CDR1 and CDR2: SGHRS, YFSETQ. There are 15 residues in the CDR3. For the CDR3, the DNA is TGCGCCAGCAGCCTCATAGGGGTAAGCAACACTGAAGCTTTCTTT. Translated: CASSLIGVSNTEAFF.

This chain connects TRBV3-1 (or the pseudogene TRBV3-2) to TRBJ1-1; D possibly corresponds to TRBD1 (6 bases). The ends were cut back, 4 bases at V and 2 bases at J, with 17 bases in the middle. CDR1 is LGHDT, CDR2 YNNKEL, per germline (reference sequence). The CDR3 has 16 amino acids. The CDR3 sequence: CASSPEQGRRNTEAFF. In nucleotides, the CDR3 is TGTGCCAGCAGCCCAGAACAGGGAAGGAGAAACACTGAAGCTTTCTTT.

The chain employs TRBV18 and TRBJ2-3; the match to TRBD1 covers 7 bases. Losses at the gene ends were 2 bases for V and 4 bases for J; bases not matched to a gene: 9. The V gene's germline CDR1 is KGHSH and CDR2 LQKENI. This CDR3 has 16 amino acids. The CDR3: CASSPGDRGFSDTQYF. The CDR3 DNA is TGTGCCAGCTCACCAGGGGACAGAGGTTTCTCAGATACGCAGTATTTT.